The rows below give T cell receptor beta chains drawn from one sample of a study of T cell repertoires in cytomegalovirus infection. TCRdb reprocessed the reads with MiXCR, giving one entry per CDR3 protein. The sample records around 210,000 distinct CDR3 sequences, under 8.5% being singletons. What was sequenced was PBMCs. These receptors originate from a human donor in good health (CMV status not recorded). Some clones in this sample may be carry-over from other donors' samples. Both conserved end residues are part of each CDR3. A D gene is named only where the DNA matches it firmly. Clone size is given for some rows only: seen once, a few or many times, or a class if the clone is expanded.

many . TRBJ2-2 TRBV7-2 TGTGCCGCCCTGCCTCTGGGGGCAAGAACCGGGGAGCTGTTTTTT CAALPLGARTGELFF
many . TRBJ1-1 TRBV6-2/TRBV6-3 TGTGCCAGCAGTTACGACGGAGACACTGAAGCTTTCTTT CASSYDGDTEAFF
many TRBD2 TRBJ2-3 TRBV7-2 TGTGCCAGCAGCTTAGACAGCGGGGGGCGAGATACGCAGTATTTT CASSLDSGGRDTQYF
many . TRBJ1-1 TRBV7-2 TGTGCCAGCAGCTTTTGGGGGAGGAACACTGAAGCTTTCTTT CASSFWGRNTEAFF
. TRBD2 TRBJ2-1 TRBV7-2 TGTGCCAGCAGCTTAATAGCGGGAGTAGTACAGAATGAGCAGTTCTTC CASSLIAGVVQNEQFF
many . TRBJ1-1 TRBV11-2 TGTGCCAGCAGCTCCTATAAGCCGGGGAACACTGAAGCTTTCTTT CASSSYKPGNTEAFF
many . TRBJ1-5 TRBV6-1 TGTGCCAGCTCCCCGGGTCGGCCGGAGGATCAGCCCCAGCATTTT CASSPGRPEDQPQHF
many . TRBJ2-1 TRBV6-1 TGTGCCAGCGGCACCGGACAGCAAGACTACAATGAGCAGTTCTTC CASGTGQQDYNEQFF
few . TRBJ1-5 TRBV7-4 TGTGCCAGCAGCCCAAGAGGGGTTTCAATAGTTAGTAGCAATCAGCCCCAGCATTTT CASSPRGVSIVSSNQPQHF
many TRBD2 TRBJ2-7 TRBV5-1 TGCGCCAGCAGCGGGAGGGGAGAGCAGTACTTC CASSGRGEQYF
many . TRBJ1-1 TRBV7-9 TGTGCCAGCAGCTTAACTTTCGGGGGTGGAACTGAAGCTTTCTTT CASSLTFGGGTEAFF
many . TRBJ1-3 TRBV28 TGTGCCAGCAGTTTAATGAACACCATATATTTT CASSLMNTIYF
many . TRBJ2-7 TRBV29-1 TGCAGCGTTGGGGGGGCTGGGGCCACCTACGAGCAGTACTTC CSVGGAGATYEQYF
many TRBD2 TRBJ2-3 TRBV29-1 TGCAGCGTTGTGTTCGAGCGGGGGAACACAGATACGCAGTATTTT CSVVFERGNTDTQYF
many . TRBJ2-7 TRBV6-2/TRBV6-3 TGTGCCAGCAGTCAGTATCCCTACGAGCAGTACTTC CASSQYPYEQYF
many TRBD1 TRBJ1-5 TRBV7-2 TGTGCCAGCAGCCTAGACAGGGGGCATAATCAGCCCCAGCATTTT CASSLDRGHNQPQHF
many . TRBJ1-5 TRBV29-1 TGCAGCGTTATTTGGCAGTACAATCAGCCCCAGCATTTT CSVIWQYNQPQHF
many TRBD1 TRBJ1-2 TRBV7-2 TGTGCCAGCAGCCTCAACAGGGGAACGGGCTATGGCTACACCTTC CASSLNRGTGYGYTF
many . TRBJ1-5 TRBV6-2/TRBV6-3 TGTGCCAGCAGCTCCGGGACGAACTTCATGGCCTCTTATCAGCCCCAGCATTTT CASSSGTNFMASYQPQHF
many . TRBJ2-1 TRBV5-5 TGTGCCAGCAGCCGAGGGGGGACCGGGCCACTGGGCTACAATGAGCAGTTCTTC CASSRGGTGPLGYNEQFF
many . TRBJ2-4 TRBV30 TGTGCCTGGAATCTAAAGAACAGGAAAAACATTCAGTACTTC CAWNLKNRKNIQYF
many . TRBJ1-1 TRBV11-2 TGTGCCAGCAGCTTAGCGAGGTCCACTGAAGCTTTCTTT CASSLARSTEAFF
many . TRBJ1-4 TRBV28 TGTGCCAGCAGTTTATTGGAGGGGCTCTCCAGTGAAAAACTGTTTTTT CASSLLEGLSSEKLFF
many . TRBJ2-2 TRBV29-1 TGCAGCGTTTTGCGACAGTTGGGGAACACCGGGGAGCTGTTTTTT CSVLRQLGNTGELFF
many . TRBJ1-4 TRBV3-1 TGTGCCAGCAGCCACAAAAGAGGACCAAATGAAAAACTGTTTTTT CASSHKRGPNEKLFF
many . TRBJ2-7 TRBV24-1 TGTGCCACCATGGTCCGCCTTCCCTACGAGCAGTACTTC CATMVRLPYEQYF
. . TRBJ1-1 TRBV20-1 TGCAGGGCGACTGGGGGGGAAGCTTTCTTT CRATGGEAFF
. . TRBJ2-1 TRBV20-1 TGCAGTGCTAGAGACCAAAACGCCCCTTTCAATGAGCAGTTCTTC CSARDQNAPFNEQFF
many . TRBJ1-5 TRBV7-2 TGTGCCAGCAGCTTCCTACAGGGACCAAGTCAGCCCCAGCATTTT CASSFLQGPSQPQHF
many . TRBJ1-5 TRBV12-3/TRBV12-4 TGTGCCAGCCACACAGGGTTCGGTCAGCCCCAGCATTTT CASHTGFGQPQHF
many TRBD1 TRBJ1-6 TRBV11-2 TGTGCCAGCAGCCCGATTAGACAGGGTAATTCACCCCTCCACTTT CASSPIRQGNSPLHF
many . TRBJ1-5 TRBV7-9 TGTGCCAGCAGCTTAGCCGGGACGATGCAGCCCCAGCATTTT CASSLAGTMQPQHF
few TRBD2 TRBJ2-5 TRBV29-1 TGCAGCGTTCTGGGAGGGCGCGAGACCCAGTACTTC CSVLGGRETQYF
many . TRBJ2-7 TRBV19 TGTGCCAGTAGTGTGGGCAGCTCCTACGAGCAGTACTTC CASSVGSSYEQYF
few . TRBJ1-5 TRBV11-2 TGTGCCAGCAGCTCGGGGTATCGGGGATTCAGCAATCAGCCCCAGCATTTT CASSSGYRGFSNQPQHF
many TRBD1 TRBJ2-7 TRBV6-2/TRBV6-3 TGTGCCAGCACCGAGGACAGGGCAGGCGAGCAGTACTTC CASTEDRAGEQYF
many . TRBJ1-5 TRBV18 TGTGCCAGCTCACCCAAGGGGGGGATACCGCCCCAGCATTTT CASSPKGGIPPQHF
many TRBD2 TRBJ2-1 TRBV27 TGTGCCAGCAGTTCCGGACTAGCGGGGGGGGTTTTCAACAATGAGCAGTTCTTC CASSSGLAGGVFNNEQFF
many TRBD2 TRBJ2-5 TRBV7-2 TGTGCCAGCAGCCCTCAGTGGACTAGCGGGGGACAATTGCAGTACTTC CASSPQWTSGGQLQYF
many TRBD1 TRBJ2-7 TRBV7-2 TGTGCCAGCAGCTACCCGGGAAGGGGGCTGAACGAGCAGTACTTC CASSYPGRGLNEQYF
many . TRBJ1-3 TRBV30 TGTGCCTGGAGTGTCGGGCAGGCCATATATTTT CAWSVGQAIYF
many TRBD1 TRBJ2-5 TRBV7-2 TGTGCCAGCAGCCGAGCCAGGGGGACACAAGAGACCCAGTACTTC CASSRARGTQETQYF
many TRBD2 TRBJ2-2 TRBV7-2 TGTGCCAGCAGCCCGTACCCCGGGACTAGCGTTCCCGGGGAGCTGTTTTTT CASSPYPGTSVPGELFF
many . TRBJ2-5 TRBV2 TGTGCCAGCAACTACCAAGAGACCCAGTACTTC CASNYQETQYF
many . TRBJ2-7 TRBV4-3 TGCGCCAGCAGCCGGGCATTGGCTATGAGGGGGGGTAGGTACGAGCAGTACTTC CASSRALAMRGGRYEQYF
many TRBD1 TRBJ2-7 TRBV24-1 TGTGCCACCAGTGACCCCTTTCGACAGGGCGGCTCCTACGAGCAGTACTTC CATSDPFRQGGSYEQYF
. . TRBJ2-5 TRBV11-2 TGTGCCAGCAGCTTAGGAGTGATGGGAACCCCCCAAGAGACCCAGTACTTC CASSLGVMGTPQETQYF
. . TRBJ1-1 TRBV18 TGTGCCAGCTCACCGCCTGGGAACAGGGCGGCTGCTGAAGCTTTCTTT CASSPPGNRAAAEAFF
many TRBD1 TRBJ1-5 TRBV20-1 TGCAGTGCTATTCTCCAGGGGGTAGGAACTAGCAATCAGCCCCAGCATTTT CSAILQGVGTSNQPQHF
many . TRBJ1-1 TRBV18 TGTGCCAGCTCCGGGACAAAGGGCACTGAAGCTTTCTTT CASSGTKGTEAFF
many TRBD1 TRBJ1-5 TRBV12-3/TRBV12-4 TGTGCCAGCAATCGACAGGGAGGCAATCAGCCCCAGCATTTT CASNRQGGNQPQHF
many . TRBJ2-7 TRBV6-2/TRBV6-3 TGTGCCAGCAGTCGCCGCCCCGGCTGGGGGAACTCCTACGAGCAGTACTTC CASSRRPGWGNSYEQYF
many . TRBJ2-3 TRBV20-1 TGCAGTGCTAGGAGGGGGGGCAGCACAGATACGCAGTATTTT CSARRGGSTDTQYF
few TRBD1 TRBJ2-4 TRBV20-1 TGCAGTGCTAGAGGCGCTCCGGGACAGGGAGGGGACATTCAGTACTTC CSARGAPGQGGDIQYF
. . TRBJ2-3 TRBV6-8 TGTGCCAGCAGTTATTTGAGGGGAGCAGATACGCAGTATTTT CASSYLRGADTQYF
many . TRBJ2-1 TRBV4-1 TGCGCCAGCAGCCAGGGGCCAGCCCCGGCCTACAATGAGCAGTTCTTC CASSQGPAPAYNEQFF
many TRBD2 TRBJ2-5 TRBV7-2 TGTGCCAGCAGCTTAGTTTTGGGGGGGGAGACCCAGTACTTC CASSLVLGGETQYF
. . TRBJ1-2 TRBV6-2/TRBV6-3 TGTGCCAGCAAAATCCATAACTATGGCTACACCTTC CASKIHNYGYTF
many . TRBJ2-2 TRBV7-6 TGTGCCAGCAGCTTAGGGGCGACAGGCAAAGGACTCCAAAACACCGGGGAGCTGTTTTTT CASSLGATGKGLQNTGELFF